The T cell receptor beta chain described here comes from a study of blood T cell repertoires in COVID-19. Study details: The origin of the acute and convalescent COVID-19 samples was the United States, Italy and Spain. The cDNA or gDNA used as material had been derived from T cells, B-cell-depleted T cells, or PBMCs.

Authors' data handling: By means of reference gene primer amplification, nucleated cell counts were estimated. Sequencing used immunoSEQ multiplex PCR; TCRdb keeps in-frame clones, though not all of them. V and J calls and clone size are as listed in that table; D and trimming were resolved from the DNA. The sample consists of around 260,000 clones, 83% of them appearing once. Germline-derived CDR1 and CDR2 are LGHDT and YNNKEL (reference sequence). Trimming left V 1 base short and J 0 bases short, with 9 bases between. The CDR3 loop spans 16 amino acids. The rearrangement joins TRBV3-1 (or the pseudogene TRBV3-2) to TRBJ1-4; the D is unclear. Sequenced input: peripheral blood. This sequence was found in a woman aged 45-65 years who had recovered from COVID-19. In DNA form, the CDR3 reads TGTGCCAGCAGCCAAGTCCTCGGTGCAACTAATGAAAAACTGTTTTTT. Amino acids: CASSQVLGATNEKLFF.